This is a list of T cell receptor beta chains from one sample in a study of cytomegalovirus exposure and HLA in healthy donors. Clones were sequenced by immunoSEQ multiplex PCR, and TCRdb holds only the in-frame ones, with some missing. The sample shows 190,000 or so clones, less than 90% of them seen only once. Material: PBMCs. Receptors were obtained from a man in his fifties or sixties in good health and CMV-seronegative. Each CDR3 is given with its conserved first and last residue. D genes are given only for firm matches. Rows may omit the clone size; those that give it use once, few, many or a size class.

v_call	clone_size	j_call	d_call	cdr3_aa	cdr3_nt
TRBV28	.	TRBJ1-1	.	CASGEGQSNTEAFF	TGTGCCAGCGGAGAGGGACAATCGAACACTGAAGCTTTCTTT
TRBV9	once	TRBJ2-2	.	CASSVVVGADTGELFF	TGTGCCAGCAGCGTAGTAGTAGGGGCGGACACCGGGGAGCTGTTTTTT
TRBV27	.	TRBJ2-3	.	CASSLTDTQYF	TGTGCCAGCAGTCTAACGGATACGCAGTATTTT
TRBV7-8	.	TRBJ2-7	TRBD2	CASSLTSSEGYEQYF	TGTGCCAGCAGCTTGACTAGCTCCGAGGGCTACGAGCAGTACTTC
TRBV4-3	few	TRBJ2-1	TRBD2	CASSQGGTSGRFRVPYNEQFF	TGCGCCAGCAGCCAAGGTGGGACTAGCGGGAGGTTCAGGGTACCCTACAATGAGCAGTTCTTC
TRBV4-3	.	TRBJ2-5	TRBD1	CASSQDPRGQDRETQYF	TGCGCCAGCAGCCAAGACCCCAGGGGGCAGGATCGAGAGACCCAGTACTTC
TRBV5-1	.	TRBJ1-2	.	CASSSTRPYGYTF	TGCGCCAGCAGCTCGACACGGCCCTATGGCTACACCTTC
TRBV7-3	.	TRBJ2-1	TRBD2	CASSLMREDGEQFF	TGTGCCAGCAGCTTAATGCGGGAGGACGGTGAGCAGTTCTTC
TRBV5-1	.	TRBJ2-5	TRBD2	CASSYLGLDQETQYF	TGCGCCAGCAGTTACCTCGGACTAGACCAAGAGACCCAGTACTTC
TRBV7-2	.	TRBJ2-5	TRBD1	CASKRGTGAETQYF	TGTGCCAGTAAGAGGGGGACAGGGGCCGAGACCCAGTACTTC
TRBV30	.	TRBJ1-5	TRBD1	CAWDRGVNQPQHF	TGTGCCTGGGACAGGGGAGTCAATCAGCCCCAGCATTTT
TRBV10-3	.	TRBJ2-3	TRBD2	CAIKPSGGALDTQYF	TGTGCCATCAAACCCAGCGGGGGGGCCTTAGATACGCAGTATTTT
TRBV7-2	.	TRBJ2-1	TRBD1	CASSYRDRYNEQFF	TGTGCCAGCAGCTATCGGGACAGATACAATGAGCAGTTCTTC
TRBV5-5	few	TRBJ2-7	TRBD1	CASSGQGAYEQYF	TGTGCCAGCAGCGGACAGGGGGCGTACGAGCAGTACTTC
TRBV4-2	.	TRBJ2-7	TRBD2	CASSQLSSGSYEQYF	TGTGCCAGCAGCCAATTGTCTAGCGGGAGCTACGAGCAGTACTTC
TRBV18	.	TRBJ2-2	TRBD2	CASSPRLAGNTGELFF	TGTGCCAGCTCACCACGACTAGCGGGAAACACCGGGGAGCTGTTTTTT
TRBV5-3	.	TRBJ2-7	.	CARSATGSSSYEQYF	TGTGCCAGAAGCGCGACCGGGAGCAGCTCCTACGAGCAGTACTTC
TRBV7-9	.	TRBJ2-3	TRBD2	CASSLSGTRPADTQYF	TGTGCCAGCAGCTTATCCGGGACTAGGCCCGCAGATACGCAGTATTTT